This T cell receptor (beta chain) was identified during a study of T-cell reconstitution after alpha-beta-depleted transplantation in children. Whole-study results and caveats: Reportedly, roughly two months post-transplant, alpha-beta T cells arose from several hundred expanded graft clones. It was surviving recipient T cells and thymic progenitors that gave some patients high TCRbeta diversity at day 60. T-cell numbers and diversity one year post-transplant derived largely from freshly generated T cells.

This clonotype was seen repeatedly, ten times or more. Its antigen remains unknown. J lost 1 base, V lost 5 bases, and 8 bases had no gene match. The length of the CDR3 is 16 residues. Per germline, CDR1 MDHEN and CDR2 SYDVKM. Unique molecular identifiers were used in preparing the TCRbeta library. TCRdb analysed the PCR reads with MiXCR anew, one entry per CDR3 protein. The repertoire includes 3,000 to 4,000 distinct CDR3 sequences, approximately 23% of them detected once, and approximately 26% sits in the top ten. The clonotype originates from a male patient aged 2 to 9 who had a stem cell transplant for acute lymphoblastic leukemia, so the T cells may come from the graft donor. The source was PBMCs, mostly from graft donor cells, collected 60 days after TCRalphabeta/CD19-depleted stem cell transplant. The gene calls are TRBV28 and TRBJ2-5, with 9 positions matching TRBD1. The CDR3 reads CASSIQGASLQETQYF. The CDR3, as DNA: TGTGCCAGCAGTATACAGGGGGCGTCCCTCCAAGAGACCCAGTACTTC.